The rows below give T cell receptor beta chains drawn from one sample of a study of blood T cells in healthy people across ages. TCRdb reprocessed the 5' RACE reads via MiXCR and lists one record per CDR3 protein. This table has roughly 1.5 million distinct CDR3 sequences, approximately 43% appearing once. Sequences were obtained from blood. These receptors were taken from a woman aged 18-29 years in good health. The CDR3 runs from the conserved cysteine through the conserved F or W. D genes are given only for firm matches. Only part of the rows carry a size: once, few, many, or a class if the clone is expanded.

>TRBJ2-1|TRBV28|TRBD1|NA
CASRPTGLGEQFF
TGTGCCAGCAGACCGACAGGGCTCGGTGAGCAGTTCTTC
>TRBJ1-3|TRBV7-9|NA|NA
CASSLVGQGAGNTIYF
TGTGCCAGCAGCTTAGTCGGGCAGGGCGCTGGAAACACCATATATTTT
>TRBJ1-5|TRBV6-1|TRBD1|few
CATRTGRGNQPQHF
TGTGCCACCCGGACAGGGAGAGGGAATCAGCCCCAGCATTTT
>TRBJ2-5|TRBV20-1|NA|few
CSASNYNEQYF
TGCAGTGCTTCCAATTACAATGAGCAGTACTTC
>TRBJ2-6|TRBV28|TRBD1|NA
CASSCGRTGVYVLTF
TGTGCCAGCAGTTGCGGCCGGACAGGGGTTTACGTCCTGACTTTC
>TRBJ2-7|TRBV4-3|NA|few
CASSQGAGLTYEQYF
TGCGCCAGCAGCCAAGGAGCGGGCCTGACCTACGAGCAGTACTTC
>TRBJ2-5|TRBV7-9|NA|NA
CASSPFSGTFEQYF
TGTGCCAGCAGCCCCTTTAGCGGAACTTTTGAGCAGTACTTC
>TRBJ1-5|TRBV29-1|NA|NA
CSVLTGNSNQPQHF
TGCAGCGTTTTGACCGGAAATAGCAATCAGCCCCAGCATTTT
>TRBJ2-1|TRBV5-1|NA|few
CASSPGSVSSYNEQFF
TGCGCCAGCAGCCCCGGGAGCGTGAGCTCCTACAATGAGCAGTTCTTC
>TRBJ2-4|TRBV7-2|TRBD1|NA
CASSSSGTAAKNIQYF
TGTGCCAGCAGCTCCTCTGGGACAGCCGCCAAAAACATTCAGTACTTC
>TRBJ2-1|TRBV6-5|TRBD2|NA
CASRQGRLADYNEQFF
TGTGCCAGCAGGCAAGGTCGGCTAGCGGACTACAATGAGCAGTTCTTC
>TRBJ1-2|TRBV7-9|NA|few
CASSLLRWTARATGHYGYTF
TGTGCCAGCAGCTTACTGCGGTGGACGGCCAGGGCCACGGGGCACTATGGCTACACCTTC
>TRBJ2-2|TRBV20-1|TRBD2|NA
CSPRKELAGRNTGELFF
TGCAGTCCACGGAAGGAGCTAGCGGGGAGGAACACCGGGGAGCTGTTTTTT
>TRBJ2-1|TRBV19|NA|few
CASSTIAGYNEQFF
TGTGCCAGTAGTACGATTGCCGGATACAATGAGCAGTTCTTC
>TRBJ2-7|TRBV27|TRBD1|NA
CASKTFRDRAFNEQYF
TGTGCCAGCAAGACGTTCCGGGACAGGGCGTTTAACGAGCAGTACTTC